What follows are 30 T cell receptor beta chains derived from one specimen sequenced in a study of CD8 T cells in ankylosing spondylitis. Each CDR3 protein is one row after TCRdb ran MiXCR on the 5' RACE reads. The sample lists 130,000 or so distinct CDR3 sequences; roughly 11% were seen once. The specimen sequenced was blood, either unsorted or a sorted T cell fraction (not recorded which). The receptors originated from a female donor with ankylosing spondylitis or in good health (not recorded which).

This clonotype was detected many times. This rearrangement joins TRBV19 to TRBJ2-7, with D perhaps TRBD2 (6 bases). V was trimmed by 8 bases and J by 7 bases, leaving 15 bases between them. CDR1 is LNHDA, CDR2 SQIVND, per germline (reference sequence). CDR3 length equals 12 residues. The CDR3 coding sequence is TGTGCCAGTGGTACCGGGACTCCTGAGCAGTACTTC. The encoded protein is CASGTGTPEQYF.

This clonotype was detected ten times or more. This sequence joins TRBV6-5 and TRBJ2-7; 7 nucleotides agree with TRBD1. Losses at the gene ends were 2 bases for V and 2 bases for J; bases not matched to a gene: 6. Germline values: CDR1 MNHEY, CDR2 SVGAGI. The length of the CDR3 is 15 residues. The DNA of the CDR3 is TGTGCCAGCAGTTACGCTGGGACAGAACCCTACGAGCAGTACTTC. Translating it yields CASSYAGTEPYEQYF.

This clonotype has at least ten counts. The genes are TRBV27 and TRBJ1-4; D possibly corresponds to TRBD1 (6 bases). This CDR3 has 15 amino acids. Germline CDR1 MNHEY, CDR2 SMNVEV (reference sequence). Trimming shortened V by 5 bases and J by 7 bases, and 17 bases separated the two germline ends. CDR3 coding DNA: TGTGCCAGCAGTGACAAGCAGGGGCGCCGTGAAAAACTGTTTTTT. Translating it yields CASSDKQGRREKLFF.

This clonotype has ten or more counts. The CDR3 is CASSPSFTGEQYF. Here the CDR3 DNA reads TGTGCCAGCAGCCCTAGTTTCACCGGCGAGCAGTACTTC. This sequence joins TRBV7-9 and TRBJ2-7; D is uncertain. Per germline, CDR1 SEHNR and CDR2 FQNEAQ (reference sequence). V was shortened by 5 bases and J by 6 bases, with 14 bases between the two germline ends. CDR3 size: 13 residues.

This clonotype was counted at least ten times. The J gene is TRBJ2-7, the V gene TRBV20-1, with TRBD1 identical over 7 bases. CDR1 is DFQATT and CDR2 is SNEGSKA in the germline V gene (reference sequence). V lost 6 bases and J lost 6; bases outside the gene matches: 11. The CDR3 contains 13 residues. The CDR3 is CSAQGQPNVEQYF. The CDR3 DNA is TGCAGTGCGCAGGGACAGCCCAATGTCGAGCAGTACTTC.

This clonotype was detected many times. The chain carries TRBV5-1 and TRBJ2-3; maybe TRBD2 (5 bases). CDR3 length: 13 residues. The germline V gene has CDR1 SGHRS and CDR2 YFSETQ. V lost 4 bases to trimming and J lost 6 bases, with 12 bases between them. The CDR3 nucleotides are TGCGCCAGCAGCATTCTACCGGGGGATACGCAGTATTTT. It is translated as CASSILPGDTQYF.

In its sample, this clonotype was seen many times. CDR3 nucleotide sequence: TGCGCCAGCAGCTTGGGCCCAGGAGCGAACACTGAAGCTTTCTTT. Protein sequence: CASSLGPGANTEAFF. This chain connects TRBV5-1 to TRBJ1-1, with D hard to call. V lost 0 bases and J 1 base, leaving 10 bases between the germline ends. Germline CDR1 reads SGHRS; CDR2 reads YFSETQ. CDR3 length: 15 amino acids.

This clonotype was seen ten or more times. This CDR3 reads CASQLLGGQETQYF. The DNA of the CDR3 is TGTGCCAGCCAACTCCTAGGGGGTCAAGAGACCCAGTACTTC. The V call is TRBV12-3 or TRBV12-4, the J call TRBJ2-5, with a tentative D call TRBD1 (6 bases). The CDR3 spans 14 residues. Trimming left V 8 bases short and J 2 bases short, with 15 bases between.

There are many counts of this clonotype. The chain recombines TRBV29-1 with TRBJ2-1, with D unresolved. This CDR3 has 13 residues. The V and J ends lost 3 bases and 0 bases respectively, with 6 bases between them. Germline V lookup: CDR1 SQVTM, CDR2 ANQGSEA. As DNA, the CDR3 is TGCAGCGTTGACAGCAGCTCCTACAATGAGCAGTTCTTC. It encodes CSVDSSSYNEQFF.

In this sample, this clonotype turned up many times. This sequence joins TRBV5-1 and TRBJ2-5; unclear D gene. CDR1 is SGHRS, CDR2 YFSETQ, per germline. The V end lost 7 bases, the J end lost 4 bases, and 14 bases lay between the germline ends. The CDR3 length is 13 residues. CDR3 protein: CASFLFPGETQYF. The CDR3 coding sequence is TGCGCCAGCTTTCTCTTTCCTGGAGAGACCCAGTACTTC.

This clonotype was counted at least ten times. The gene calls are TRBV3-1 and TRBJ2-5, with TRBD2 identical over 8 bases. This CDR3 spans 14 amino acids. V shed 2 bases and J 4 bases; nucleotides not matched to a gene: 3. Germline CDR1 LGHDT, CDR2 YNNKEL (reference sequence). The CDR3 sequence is CASSQRGGRETQYF. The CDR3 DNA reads TGTGCCAGCAGCCAACGGGGGGGCAGAGAGACCCAGTACTTC.

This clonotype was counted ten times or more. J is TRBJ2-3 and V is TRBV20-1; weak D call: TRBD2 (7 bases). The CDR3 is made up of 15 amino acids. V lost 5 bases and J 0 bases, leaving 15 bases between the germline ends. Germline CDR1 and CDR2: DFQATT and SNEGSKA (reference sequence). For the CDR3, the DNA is TGCAGTGCTCTAAGGGGGGGGACTAGCACAGATACGCAGTATTTT. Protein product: CSALRGGTSTDTQYF.

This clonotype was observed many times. CDR3: CASSLEPTGGQPQHF. The CDR3, as DNA: TGCGCCAGCAGCTTGGAGCCCACAGGGGGTCAGCCCCAGCATTTT. The J gene is TRBJ1-5, the V gene TRBV5-1; 8 bases are shared with TRBD1. This CDR3 region has 15 residues. Germline V gene sequence: CDR1 SGHRS, CDR2 YFSETQ. Trimming took 0 bases from V and 6 from J; bases not matched to a gene: 5.

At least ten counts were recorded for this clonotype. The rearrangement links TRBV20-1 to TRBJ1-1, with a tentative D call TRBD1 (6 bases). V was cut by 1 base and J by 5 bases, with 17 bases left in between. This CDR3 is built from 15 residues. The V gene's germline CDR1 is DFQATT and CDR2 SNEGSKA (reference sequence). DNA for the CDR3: TGCAGTGCTAGAGCCCCCGGACAGTCCCCTACTGAAGCTTTCTTT. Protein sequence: CSARAPGQSPTEAFF.

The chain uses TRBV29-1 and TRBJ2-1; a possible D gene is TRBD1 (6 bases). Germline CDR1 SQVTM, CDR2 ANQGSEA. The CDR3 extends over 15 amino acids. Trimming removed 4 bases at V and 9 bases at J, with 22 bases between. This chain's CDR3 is CSVGGPTFPRPEQFF. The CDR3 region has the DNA TGCAGCGTTGGGGGGCCGACGTTCCCACGACCTGAGCAGTTCTTC.

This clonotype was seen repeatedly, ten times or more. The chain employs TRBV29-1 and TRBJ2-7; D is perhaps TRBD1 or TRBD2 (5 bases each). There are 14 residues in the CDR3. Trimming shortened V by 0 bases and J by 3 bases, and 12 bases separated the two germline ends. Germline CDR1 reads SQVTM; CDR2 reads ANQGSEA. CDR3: CSVEDGGTLYEQYF. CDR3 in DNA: TGCAGCGTTGAAGATGGGGGAACCCTCTACGAGCAGTACTTC.

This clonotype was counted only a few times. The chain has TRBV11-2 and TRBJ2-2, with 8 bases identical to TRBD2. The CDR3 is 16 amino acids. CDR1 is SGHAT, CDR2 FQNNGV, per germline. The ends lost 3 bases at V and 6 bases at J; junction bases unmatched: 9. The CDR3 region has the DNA TGTGCCAGCAGCTTTCCGGGACTAGGATTTGCCGGGGAGCTGTTTTTT. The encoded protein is CASSFPGLGFAGELFF.

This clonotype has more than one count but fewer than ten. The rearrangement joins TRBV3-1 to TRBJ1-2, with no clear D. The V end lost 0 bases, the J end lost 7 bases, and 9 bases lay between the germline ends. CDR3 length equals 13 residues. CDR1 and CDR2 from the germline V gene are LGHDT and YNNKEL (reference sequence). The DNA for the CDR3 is TGTGCCAGCAGCCAAGATTTGGCCCCTGGCTACACCTTC. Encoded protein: CASSQDLAPGYTF.

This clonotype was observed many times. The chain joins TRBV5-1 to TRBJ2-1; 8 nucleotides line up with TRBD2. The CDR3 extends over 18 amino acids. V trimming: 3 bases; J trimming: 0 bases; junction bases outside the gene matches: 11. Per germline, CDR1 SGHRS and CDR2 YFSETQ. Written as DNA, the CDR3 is TGCGCCAGCAGCTCCACTAGCGGAGGAGGAAGCTCCTACAATGAGCAGTTCTTC. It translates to CASSSTSGGGSSYNEQFF.

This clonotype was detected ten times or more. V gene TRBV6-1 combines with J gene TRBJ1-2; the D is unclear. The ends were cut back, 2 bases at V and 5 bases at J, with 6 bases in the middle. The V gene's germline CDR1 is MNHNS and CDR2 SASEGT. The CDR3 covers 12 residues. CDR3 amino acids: CASSEQIYGYTF. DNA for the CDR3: TGTGCCAGCAGTGAACAGATATATGGCTACACCTTC.

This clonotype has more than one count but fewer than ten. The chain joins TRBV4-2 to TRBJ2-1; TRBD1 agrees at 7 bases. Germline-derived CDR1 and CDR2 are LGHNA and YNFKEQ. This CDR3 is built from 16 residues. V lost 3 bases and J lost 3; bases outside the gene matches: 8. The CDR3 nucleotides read TGTGCCAGCAGCCAGACTTTTGGGACAGACTACAATGAGCAGTTCTTC. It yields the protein CASSQTFGTDYNEQFF.

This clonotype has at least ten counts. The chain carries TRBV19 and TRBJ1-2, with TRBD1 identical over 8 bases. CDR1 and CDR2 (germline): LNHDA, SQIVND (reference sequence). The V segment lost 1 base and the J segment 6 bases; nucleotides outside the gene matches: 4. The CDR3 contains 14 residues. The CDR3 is CASSIASRGHGYTF. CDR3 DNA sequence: TGTGCCAGTAGTATAGCGAGCAGGGGGCATGGCTACACCTTC.

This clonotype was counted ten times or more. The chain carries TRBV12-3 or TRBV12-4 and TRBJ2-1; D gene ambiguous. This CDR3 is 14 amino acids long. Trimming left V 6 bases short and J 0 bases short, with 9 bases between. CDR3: CASSGGFSYNEQFF. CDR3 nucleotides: TGTGCCAGCAGCGGCGGTTTCTCCTACAATGAGCAGTTCTTC.

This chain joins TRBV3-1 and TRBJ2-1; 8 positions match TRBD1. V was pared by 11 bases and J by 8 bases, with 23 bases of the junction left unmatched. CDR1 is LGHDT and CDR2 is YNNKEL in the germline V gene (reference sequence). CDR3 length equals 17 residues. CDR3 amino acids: CASSQHGRQGAFYEQFF. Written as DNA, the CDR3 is TGTGCCTCCAGCCAACATGGGCGGCAGGGGGCCTTCTATGAGCAGTTCTTC.

The CDR3, as DNA: TGTGCCAGCATCGGGGGGGCGGGGTTTGGTGGCTACACCTTC. Translated, it gives CASIGGAGFGGYTF. The V and J genes are TRBV7-2 and TRBJ1-2, with D possibly TRBD1 on 6 matching bases. This CDR3 comprises 14 residues. Germline V gives CDR1 SGHTA, CDR2 FQGNSA. Trimming removed 7 bases from V and 7 bases from J, with 19 bases in between.

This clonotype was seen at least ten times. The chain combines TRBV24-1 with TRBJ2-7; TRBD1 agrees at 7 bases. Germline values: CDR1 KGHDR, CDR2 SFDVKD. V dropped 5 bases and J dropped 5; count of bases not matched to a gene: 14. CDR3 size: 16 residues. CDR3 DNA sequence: TGTGCCACCAGTGGTTCCTCACACAGGGGCAATAACGAGCAGTACTTC. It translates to CATSGSSHRGNNEQYF.

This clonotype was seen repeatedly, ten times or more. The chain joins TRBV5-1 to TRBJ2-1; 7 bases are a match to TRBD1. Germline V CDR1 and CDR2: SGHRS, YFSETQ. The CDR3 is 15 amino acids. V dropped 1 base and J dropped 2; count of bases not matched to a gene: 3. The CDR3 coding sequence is TGCGCCAGCAGCTTGTCGACAGGGACCTACAATGAGCAGTTCTTC. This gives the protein CASSLSTGTYNEQFF.

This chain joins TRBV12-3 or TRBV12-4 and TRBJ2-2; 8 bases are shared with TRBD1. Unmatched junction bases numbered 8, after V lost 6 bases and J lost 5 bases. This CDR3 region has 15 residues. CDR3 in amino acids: CASSRDRGGTGELFF. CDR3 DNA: TGTGCCAGCAGCCGAGACAGGGGTGGAACCGGGGAGCTGTTTTTT.

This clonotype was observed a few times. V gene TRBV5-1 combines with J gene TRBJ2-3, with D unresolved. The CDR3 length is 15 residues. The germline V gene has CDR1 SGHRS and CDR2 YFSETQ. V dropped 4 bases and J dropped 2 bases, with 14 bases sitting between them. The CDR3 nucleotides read TGCGCCAGCAGCCCTGGCCGGATCCACACAGATACGCAGTATTTT. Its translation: CASSPGRIHTDTQYF.

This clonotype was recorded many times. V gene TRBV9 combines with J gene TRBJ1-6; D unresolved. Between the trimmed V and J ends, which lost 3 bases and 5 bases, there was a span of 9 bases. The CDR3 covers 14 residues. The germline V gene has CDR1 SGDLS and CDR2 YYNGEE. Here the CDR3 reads CASSGWEDNSPLHF. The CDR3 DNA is TGTGCCAGCAGCGGTTGGGAGGATAATTCACCCCTCCACTTT.